This TCR beta chain stems from a study of spatial heterogeneity in lung cancer. The time point: sample taken at primary tumor resection. The authors sequenced whole RNA from tumor, nontumor lung or frozen PBMC without sorting. In the library, each TCR cDNA molecule bore its own unique molecular identifier. TCRdb reanalysed the 5' RACE reads using MiXCR and keeps one entry per CDR3 protein. The repertoire includes some 10,000 distinct CDR3 sequences, 5.5% to 7.5% of them detected once, and roughly a tenth sits in the top ten. Points from the study as a whole: Ubiquitous and regional nonsynonymous mutations were tracked by counts of ubiquitous and regional expanded TCRs, respectively. Tumors with more nonsynonymous mutations had more expanded intratumoral alpha and beta TCRs.

This clonotype qualifies as medium-sized. What it binds is not known. Since the library was made to target alpha chains, this beta chain is a stray read and its abundance is not meaningful. The V and J ends lost 5 bases and 3 bases respectively, with 14 bases between them. Germline-derived CDR1 and CDR2 are MNHEY and SVGAGI. The CDR3 spans 16 residues. The specimen comprised lung tumor tissue, sampled at surgery. The rearrangement joins TRBV6-5 to TRBJ1-6; no clear D. The receptor comes from a male donor with early-stage non-small cell lung cancer. The CDR3 region is CASSQTSFNYNSPLHF. CDR3 nucleotide sequence: TGTGCCAGCAGTCAGACCTCCTTCAACTATAATTCACCCCTCCACTTT.